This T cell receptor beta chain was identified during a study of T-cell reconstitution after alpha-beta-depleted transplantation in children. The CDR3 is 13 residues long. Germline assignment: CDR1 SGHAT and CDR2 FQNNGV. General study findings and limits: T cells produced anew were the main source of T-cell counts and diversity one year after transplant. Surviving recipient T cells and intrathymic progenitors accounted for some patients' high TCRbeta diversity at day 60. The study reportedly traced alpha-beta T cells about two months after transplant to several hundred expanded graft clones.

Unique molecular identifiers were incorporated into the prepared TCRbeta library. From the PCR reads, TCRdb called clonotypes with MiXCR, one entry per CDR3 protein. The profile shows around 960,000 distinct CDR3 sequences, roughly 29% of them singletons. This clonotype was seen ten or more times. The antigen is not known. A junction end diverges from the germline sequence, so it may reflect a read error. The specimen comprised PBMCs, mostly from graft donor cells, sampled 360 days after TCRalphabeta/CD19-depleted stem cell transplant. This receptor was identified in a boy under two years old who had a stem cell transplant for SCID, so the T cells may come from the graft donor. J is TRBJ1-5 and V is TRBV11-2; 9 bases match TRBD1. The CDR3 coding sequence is TGCGCCAGCAGCTTGGACAGGGGTCAGCCCCAGCATTTT. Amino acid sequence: CASSLDRGQPQHF.